The clone carrying this T cell receptor beta chain has only one observation. The sample comes from a study of T cell changes during pregnancy in multiple sclerosis. Clones were sequenced by immunoSEQ multiplex PCR, and TCRdb holds only the in-frame ones, with some missing. The table shows tens of thousands of clones, with around 91% occurring only once. Germline V gene lookup returns CDR1 ENHRY and CDR2 SYGVKD. The ends were cut back, 11 bases at V and 3 bases at J, with 19 bases in the middle. The CDR3 has 15 residues. This sequence originates from a female donor in good health, enrolled as a control in a pregnancy study. Sequences were derived from peripheral blood, sampled in the third trimester of pregnancy. The J gene is TRBJ2-2, the V gene TRBV10-3; a weak D match, TRBD1 (5 bases). The CDR3 bases are TGTGCCGCCTCAAGGGCCACCAGGGACACCGGGGAGCTGTTTTTT. Translation: CAASRATRDTGELFF.